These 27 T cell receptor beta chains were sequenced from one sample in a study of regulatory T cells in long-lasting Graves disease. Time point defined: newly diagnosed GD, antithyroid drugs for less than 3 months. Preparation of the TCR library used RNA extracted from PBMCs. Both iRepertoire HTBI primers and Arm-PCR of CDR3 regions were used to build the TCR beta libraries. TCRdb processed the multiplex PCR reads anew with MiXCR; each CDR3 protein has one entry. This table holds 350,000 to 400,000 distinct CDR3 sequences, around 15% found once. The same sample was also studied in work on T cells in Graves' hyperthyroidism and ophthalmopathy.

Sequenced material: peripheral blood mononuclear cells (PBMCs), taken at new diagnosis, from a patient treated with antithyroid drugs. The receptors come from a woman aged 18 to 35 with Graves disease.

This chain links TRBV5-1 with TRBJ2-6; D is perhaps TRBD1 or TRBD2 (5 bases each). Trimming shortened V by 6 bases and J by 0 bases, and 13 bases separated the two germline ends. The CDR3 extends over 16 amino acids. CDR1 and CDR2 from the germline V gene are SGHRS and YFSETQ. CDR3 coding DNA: TGCGCCAGCACCCGGGGACCCATCTCTGGGGCCAACGTCCTGACTTTC. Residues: CASTRGPISGANVLTF.

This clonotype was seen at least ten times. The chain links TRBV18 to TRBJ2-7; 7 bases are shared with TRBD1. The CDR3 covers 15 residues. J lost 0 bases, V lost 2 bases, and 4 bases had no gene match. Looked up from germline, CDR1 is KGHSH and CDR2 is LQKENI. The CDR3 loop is CASSPTGTVSYEQYF. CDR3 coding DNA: TGTGCCAGCTCACCAACCGGGACAGTCTCCTACGAGCAGTACTTC.

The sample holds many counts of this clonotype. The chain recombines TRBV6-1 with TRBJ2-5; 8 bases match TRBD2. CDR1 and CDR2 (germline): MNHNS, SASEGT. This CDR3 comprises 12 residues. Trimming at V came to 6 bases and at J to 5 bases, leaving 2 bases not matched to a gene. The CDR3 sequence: CASSGLAETQYF. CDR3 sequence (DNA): TGTGCCAGCAGCGGACTAGCTGAGACCCAGTACTTC.

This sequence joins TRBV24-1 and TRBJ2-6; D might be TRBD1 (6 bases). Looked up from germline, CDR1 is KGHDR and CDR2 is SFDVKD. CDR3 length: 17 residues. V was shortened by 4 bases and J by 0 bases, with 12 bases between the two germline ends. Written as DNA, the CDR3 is TGTGCCACCAGTGACCCCAGAGGGGGCTCTGGGGCCAACGTCCTGACTTTC. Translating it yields CATSDPRGGSGANVLTF.

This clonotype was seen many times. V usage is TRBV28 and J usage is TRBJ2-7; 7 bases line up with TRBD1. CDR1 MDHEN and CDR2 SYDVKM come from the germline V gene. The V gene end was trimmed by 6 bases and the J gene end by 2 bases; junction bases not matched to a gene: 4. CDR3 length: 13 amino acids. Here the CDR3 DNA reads TGTGCCAGCAGCTTAGGGACAGCCTACGAGCAGTACTTC. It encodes CASSLGTAYEQYF.

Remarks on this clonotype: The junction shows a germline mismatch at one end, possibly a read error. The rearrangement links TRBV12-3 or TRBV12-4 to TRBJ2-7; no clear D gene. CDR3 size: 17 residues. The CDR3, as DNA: TGTGCCAGCAGTCGGCAGCTAGGTGACTCAGTCTCCTACGAGCGGTACTTC. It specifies CASSRQLGDSVSYERYF.

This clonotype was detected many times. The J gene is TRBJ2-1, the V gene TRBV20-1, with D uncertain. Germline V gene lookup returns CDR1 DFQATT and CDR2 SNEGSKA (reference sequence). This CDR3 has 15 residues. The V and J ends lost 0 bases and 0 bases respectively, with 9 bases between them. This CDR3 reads CSARDGEGSYNEQFF. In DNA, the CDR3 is TGCAGTGCTAGAGATGGGGAAGGCTCCTACAATGAGCAGTTCTTC.

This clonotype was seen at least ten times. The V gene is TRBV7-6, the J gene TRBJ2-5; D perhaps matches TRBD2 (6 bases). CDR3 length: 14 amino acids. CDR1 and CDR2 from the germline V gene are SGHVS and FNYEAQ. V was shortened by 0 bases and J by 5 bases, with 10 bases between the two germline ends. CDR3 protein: CASSLAAGGETQYF. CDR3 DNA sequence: TGTGCCAGCAGCTTAGCAGCGGGCGGGGAGACCCAGTACTTC.

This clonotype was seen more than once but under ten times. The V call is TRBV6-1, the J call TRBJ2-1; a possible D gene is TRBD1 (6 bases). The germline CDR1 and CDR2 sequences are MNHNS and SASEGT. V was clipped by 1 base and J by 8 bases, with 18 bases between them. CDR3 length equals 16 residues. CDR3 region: CASSEEQGRRSYEQFF. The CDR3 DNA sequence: TGTGCCAGCAGTGAAGAACAGGGACGGCGATCTTATGAGCAGTTCTTC.

The CDR3 loop is CRAHPMAGTAVNYGYTF. The CDR3 DNA reads as TGCAGAGCTCACCCCATGGCCGGGACAGCAGTTAACTATGGCTACACCTTC. This chain joins TRBV20-1 and TRBJ1-2; 7 nucleotides match TRBD1. From germline, CDR1 is DFQATT and CDR2 SNEGSKA (reference sequence). The CDR3 spans 17 residues.

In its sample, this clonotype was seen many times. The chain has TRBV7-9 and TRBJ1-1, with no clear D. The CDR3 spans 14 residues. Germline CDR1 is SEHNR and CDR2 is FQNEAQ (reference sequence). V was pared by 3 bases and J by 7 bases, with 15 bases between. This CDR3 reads CASSLTAAEGEAFF. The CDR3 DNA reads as TGTGCCAGCAGCTTGACCGCCGCCGAGGGTGAAGCTTTCTTT.

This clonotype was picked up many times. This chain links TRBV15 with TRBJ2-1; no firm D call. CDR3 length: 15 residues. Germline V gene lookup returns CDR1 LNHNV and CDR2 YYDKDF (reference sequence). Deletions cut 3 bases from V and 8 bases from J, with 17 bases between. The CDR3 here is CATSRALDGWDEQFF. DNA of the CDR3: TGTGCCACCAGCAGGGCGCTGGACGGGTGGGATGAGCAGTTCTTC.

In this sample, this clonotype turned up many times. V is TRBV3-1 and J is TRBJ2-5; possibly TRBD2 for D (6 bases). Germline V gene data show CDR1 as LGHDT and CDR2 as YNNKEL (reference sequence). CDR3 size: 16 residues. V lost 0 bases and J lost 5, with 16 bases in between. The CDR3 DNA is TGTGCCAGCAGCCAAGATGGAGCGGGCGTCATTGAGACCCAGTACTTC. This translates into CASSQDGAGVIETQYF.

The DNA of the CDR3 is TGTGCCAGCACTAGGGCCGCGACTCTTTACGAGCAGTACTTC. Translation gives CASTRAATLYEQYF. This rearrangement joins TRBV28 to TRBJ2-7; D gene uncertain. The CDR3 loop spans 14 amino acids. The germline CDR1 and CDR2 sequences are MDHEN and SYDVKM. V lost 7 bases to trimming and J lost 4 bases, with 17 bases between them.

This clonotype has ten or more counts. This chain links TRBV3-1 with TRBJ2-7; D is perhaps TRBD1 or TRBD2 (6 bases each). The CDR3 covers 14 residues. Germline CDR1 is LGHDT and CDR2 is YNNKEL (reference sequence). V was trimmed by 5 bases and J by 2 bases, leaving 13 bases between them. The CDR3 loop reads CASSRGVVTYEQYF. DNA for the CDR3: TGTGCCAGCAGCAGGGGGGTTGTAACCTACGAGCAGTACTTC.

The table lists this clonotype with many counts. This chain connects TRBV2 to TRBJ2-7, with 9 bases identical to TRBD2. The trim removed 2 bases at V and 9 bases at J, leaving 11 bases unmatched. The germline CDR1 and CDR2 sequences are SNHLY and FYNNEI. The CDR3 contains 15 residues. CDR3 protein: CASSERVAGVGTQYF. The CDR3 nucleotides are TGTGCCAGCAGTGAAAGGGTAGCGGGAGTGGGCACGCAGTACTTC.

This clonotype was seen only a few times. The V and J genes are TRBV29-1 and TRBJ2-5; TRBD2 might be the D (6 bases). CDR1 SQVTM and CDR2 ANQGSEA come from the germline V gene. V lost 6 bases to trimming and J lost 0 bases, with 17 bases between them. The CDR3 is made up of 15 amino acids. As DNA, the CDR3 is TGCAGCGTCGAACCCTCTGGAGGGTACCAAGAGACCCAGTACTTC. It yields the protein CSVEPSGGYQETQYF.

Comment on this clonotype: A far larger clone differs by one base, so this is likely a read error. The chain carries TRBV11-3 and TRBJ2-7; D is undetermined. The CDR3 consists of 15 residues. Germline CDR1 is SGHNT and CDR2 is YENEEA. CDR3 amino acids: CASGLRSVSSYEQYF. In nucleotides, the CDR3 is TGTGCCAGCGGCTTAAGGAGCGTCAGCTCCTACGAGCAGTACTTC.

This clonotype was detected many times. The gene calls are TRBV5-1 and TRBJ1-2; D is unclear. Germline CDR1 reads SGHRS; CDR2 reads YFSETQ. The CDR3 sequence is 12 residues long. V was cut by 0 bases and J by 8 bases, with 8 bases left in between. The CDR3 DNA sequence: TGCGCCAGCAGCTTGGGGGGTTCGGGCTACACCTTC. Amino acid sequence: CASSLGGSGYTF.

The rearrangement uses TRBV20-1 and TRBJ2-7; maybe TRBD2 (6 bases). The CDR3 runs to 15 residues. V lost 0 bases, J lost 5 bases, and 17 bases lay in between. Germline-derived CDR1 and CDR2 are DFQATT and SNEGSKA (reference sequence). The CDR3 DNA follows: TGCAGTGCTAGAGAAGGGGCGGCGGGAAGTCACGAGCAGTACTTC. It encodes CSAREGAAGSHEQYF.

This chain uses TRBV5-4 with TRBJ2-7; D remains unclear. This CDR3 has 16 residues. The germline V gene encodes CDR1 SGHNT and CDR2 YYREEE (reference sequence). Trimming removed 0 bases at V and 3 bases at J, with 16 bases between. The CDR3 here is CASSLAAGRIFYEQYF. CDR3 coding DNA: TGTGCCAGCAGCTTGGCAGCCGGCAGAATATTCTACGAGCAGTACTTC.

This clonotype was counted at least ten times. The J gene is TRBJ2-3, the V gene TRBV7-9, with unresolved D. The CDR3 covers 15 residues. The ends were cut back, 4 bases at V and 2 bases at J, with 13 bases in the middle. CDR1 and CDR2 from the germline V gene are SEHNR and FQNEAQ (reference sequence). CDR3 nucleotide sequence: TGTGCCAGCAGCTCCTTGGCAGCGCTCACAGATACGCAGTATTTT. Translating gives CASSSLAALTDTQYF. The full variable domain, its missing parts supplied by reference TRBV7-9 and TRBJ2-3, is DTGVSQNPRHKITKRGQNVTFRCDPISEHNRLYWYRQTLGQGPEFLTYFQNEAQLEKSRLLSDRFSAERPKGSFSTLEIQRTEQGDSAMYLCASSSLAALTDTQYFGPGTRLTVL.

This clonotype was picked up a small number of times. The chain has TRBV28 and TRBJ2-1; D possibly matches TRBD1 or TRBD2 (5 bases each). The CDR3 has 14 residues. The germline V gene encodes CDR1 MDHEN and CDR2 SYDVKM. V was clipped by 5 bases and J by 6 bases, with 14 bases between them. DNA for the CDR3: TGTGCCAGCAGTCCTCACCGGGGCCTCAATGAGCAGTTCTTC. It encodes CASSPHRGLNEQFF. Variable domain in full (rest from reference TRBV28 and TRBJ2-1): DVKVTQSSRYLVKRTGEKVFLECVQDMDHENMFWYRQDPGLGLRLIYFSYDVKMKEKGDIPEGYSVSREKKERFSLILESASTNQTSMYLCASSPHRGLNEQFFGPGTRLTVL.

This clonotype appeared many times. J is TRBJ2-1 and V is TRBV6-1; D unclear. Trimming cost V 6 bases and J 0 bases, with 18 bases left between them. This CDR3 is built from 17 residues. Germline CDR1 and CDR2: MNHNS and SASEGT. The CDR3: CASSVMILTSSYNEQFF. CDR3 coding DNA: TGTGCCAGCAGCGTAATGATTCTTACGAGCTCCTACAATGAGCAGTTCTTC.

CDR3: CSVTGGTNPYNEQFF. As DNA, the CDR3 is TGCAGCGTTACAGGCGGGACAAACCCCTACAATGAGCAGTTCTTC. The V and J genes are TRBV29-1 and TRBJ2-1, with D perhaps matching TRBD1 or TRBD2 (6 bases each). Per the germline V gene, CDR1 is SQVTM and CDR2 is ANQGSEA. V was trimmed by 5 bases and J by 2 bases, leaving 16 bases between them. The CDR3 totals 15 residues.

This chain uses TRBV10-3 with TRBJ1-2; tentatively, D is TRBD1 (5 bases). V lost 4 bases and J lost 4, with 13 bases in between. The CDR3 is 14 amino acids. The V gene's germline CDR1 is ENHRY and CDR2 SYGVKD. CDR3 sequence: CAISGGGVTYGYTF. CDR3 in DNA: TGTGCCATCAGTGGAGGAGGGGTTACCTATGGCTACACCTTC.

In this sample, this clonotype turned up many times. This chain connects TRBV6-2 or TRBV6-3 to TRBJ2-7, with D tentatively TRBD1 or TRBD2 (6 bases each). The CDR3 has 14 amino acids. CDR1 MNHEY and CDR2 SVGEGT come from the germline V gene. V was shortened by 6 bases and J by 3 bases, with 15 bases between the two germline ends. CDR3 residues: CASSKAGQSYEQYF. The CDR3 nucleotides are TGTGCCAGCAGCAAGGCGGGACAAAGCTACGAGCAGTACTTC.